The rows below give T cell receptor beta chains drawn from one sample of a study of STAT5B mutations in CD4+ large granular lymphocyte leukemia. Only in-frame clones appear in the TCRdb table, and some are missing; sequencing was by immunoSEQ multiplex PCR. In the table there are around 21,000 clones, around three quarters of which are singletons. Sequenced sample: CD4+ T cells from blood buffy coats. The receptors were gathered from a human donor in good health. The CDR3 runs from the conserved cysteine through the conserved F or W. Each record gives: V gene, D gene, clone size, CDR3 length, J gene, CDR3 DNA, CDR3 protein. D genes are given only for firm matches. Size values are once, few and many counts, or a class for expanded clones, and some rows have none.

v_gene: TRBV2; d_gene: -; abundance: -; len: 15; j_gene: TRBJ1-2; CDR3nt: TGTGCCAGCAGTGAAATGCAGGGTGGTCTCTATGGCTACACCTTC; CDR3aa: CASSEMQGGLYGYTF
v_gene: TRBV6-5; d_gene: -; abundance: -; len: 16; j_gene: TRBJ2-5; CDR3nt: TGTGCCAGCAGTTACTCACGCAGAACCTCCCAAGAGACCCAGTACTTC; CDR3aa: CASSYSRRTSQETQYF
v_gene: TRBV29-1; d_gene: -; abundance: -; len: 14; j_gene: TRBJ1-3; CDR3nt: TGCAGCGTTTCCCCTTGGGGGGAAGGAAACACCATATATTTT; CDR3aa: CSVSPWGEGNTIYF
v_gene: TRBV6-5; d_gene: TRBD2; abundance: -; len: 14; j_gene: TRBJ2-3; CDR3nt: TGTGCCAGCAGTTCTGCCGGGGGGGCAGACTCGCAGTATTTT; CDR3aa: CASSSAGGADSQYF
v_gene: TRBV28; d_gene: -; abundance: -; len: 15; j_gene: TRBJ2-5; CDR3nt: TGTGCCAGCAGTTTAAAGACTCCCACCCAAGAGACCCAGTACTTC; CDR3aa: CASSLKTPTQETQYF
v_gene: TRBV21-1; d_gene: -; abundance: -; len: 13; j_gene: TRBJ2-2; CDR3nt: TGTGCCAGCAGCAGGAGGGACACCGGGGAGCTGTTTTTT; CDR3aa: CASSRRDTGELFF
v_gene: TRBV11-2; d_gene: TRBD2; abundance: few; len: 14; j_gene: TRBJ2-7; CDR3nt: TGTGCCAGCAGCCCCCTGGCGGGAGGACCCGAGCAGTACTTC; CDR3aa: CASSPLAGGPEQYF
v_gene: TRBV6-1; d_gene: TRBD1; abundance: once; len: 15; j_gene: TRBJ1-5; CDR3nt: TGTGCCAGCAGTCCCGGGACAGGGAGTTATCAGCCCCAGCATTTT; CDR3aa: CASSPGTGSYQPQHF
v_gene: TRBV6-5; d_gene: TRBD1; abundance: -; len: 16; j_gene: TRBJ1-1; CDR3nt: TGTGCCAGCAGTTACTCCCTACAGGGGGCGAACACTGAAGCTTTCTTT; CDR3aa: CASSYSLQGANTEAFF
v_gene: TRBV5-4; d_gene: -; abundance: -; len: 11; j_gene: TRBJ1-4; CDR3nt: TGTGCCAGCAGCTTGAACGAAAAACTGTTTTTT; CDR3aa: CASSLNEKLFF
v_gene: TRBV5-4; d_gene: -; abundance: once; len: 15; j_gene: TRBJ2-7; CDR3nt: TGTGCCAGCAGCACCCCCGGGGCCTCGGACTACGAGCAGTACTTC; CDR3aa: CASSTPGASDYEQYF
v_gene: TRBV16; d_gene: -; abundance: few; len: 16; j_gene: TRBJ2-3; CDR3nt: TGTGCCAGCAGCCAATCAGGACAGCCGTCTTCAAATACGCAGTATTTT; CDR3aa: CASSQSGQPSSNTQYF
v_gene: TRBV19; d_gene: TRBD2; abundance: few; len: 14; j_gene: TRBJ2-1; CDR3nt: TGTGCCAGTAGCCGTAGCGGAGCGGGGAATGAGCAGTTCTTC; CDR3aa: CASSRSGAGNEQFF
v_gene: TRBV5-6; d_gene: -; abundance: -; len: 12; j_gene: TRBJ2-7; CDR3nt: TGTGCCAGCAGCTTGGCTAGCTACGAGCAGTACTTC; CDR3aa: CASSLASYEQYF
v_gene: TRBV25-1; d_gene: -; abundance: -; len: 15; j_gene: TRBJ1-4; CDR3nt: TGTGCCAGCAGTGACCCCGGGGGGGCATTTGAAAAACTGTTTTTT; CDR3aa: CASSDPGGAFEKLFF
v_gene: TRBV6-6; d_gene: -; abundance: -; len: 13; j_gene: TRBJ2-5; CDR3nt: TGTGCCAGCAGCTGGTCGAGGATGGAGACCCAGTACTTC; CDR3aa: CASSWSRMETQYF
v_gene: TRBV5-1; d_gene: -; abundance: -; len: 12; j_gene: TRBJ2-7; CDR3nt: TGCGCCAGCAGCTTGGCAGCTGAGGAGCAGTACTTC; CDR3aa: CASSLAAEEQYF
v_gene: TRBV11-3; d_gene: -; abundance: -; len: 14; j_gene: TRBJ2-7; CDR3nt: TGTGCCAGCAGCCCAGGGGGGAAAACCTACGAGCAGTACTTC; CDR3aa: CASSPGGKTYEQYF
v_gene: TRBV28; d_gene: -; abundance: -; len: 14; j_gene: TRBJ1-6; CDR3nt: TGTGCCAGCAGTTTAACGCAGGGGACTTCACCCCTCCACTTT; CDR3aa: CASSLTQGTSPLHF
v_gene: TRBV29-1; d_gene: -; abundance: -; len: 11; j_gene: TRBJ2-7; CDR3nt: TGCAGCGTAACAACTAGTTACGAGCAGTACTTC; CDR3aa: CSVTTSYEQYF
v_gene: TRBV5-4; d_gene: TRBD1; abundance: once; len: 14; j_gene: TRBJ2-4; CDR3nt: TGTGCCAGCAGCTGGGGGACAGGGGAAGACATTCAGTACTTC; CDR3aa: CASSWGTGEDIQYF
v_gene: TRBV13; d_gene: -; abundance: -; len: 15; j_gene: TRBJ2-2; CDR3nt: TGTGCCAGCAGCCCAGGGGTTCTTGGGGCCGGGGAGCTGTTTTTT; CDR3aa: CASSPGVLGAGELFF
v_gene: TRBV7-2; d_gene: -; abundance: -; len: 16; j_gene: TRBJ2-2; CDR3nt: TGTGCCAGCAGCTTAGTACCGGGCGCGGGGACCGGGGAGCTGTTTTTT; CDR3aa: CASSLVPGAGTGELFF
v_gene: TRBV9; d_gene: -; abundance: -; len: 13; j_gene: TRBJ2-3; CDR3nt: TGTGCCAGCAGCGTAGGACTGACAGATACGCAGTATTTT; CDR3aa: CASSVGLTDTQYF
v_gene: TRBV19; d_gene: TRBD2; abundance: -; len: 15; j_gene: TRBJ2-5; CDR3nt: TGTGCCAGTAAAAGCGGGAGCTTTGGAGAAGAGACCCAGTACTTC; CDR3aa: CASKSGSFGEETQYF
v_gene: TRBV7-2; d_gene: TRBD2; abundance: -; len: 15; j_gene: TRBJ2-7; CDR3nt: TGTGCCAGCAGCTTAGCGCAGAGCGGGAGTCACGAGCAGTACTTC; CDR3aa: CASSLAQSGSHEQYF
v_gene: TRBV4-1; d_gene: -; abundance: -; len: 16; j_gene: TRBJ2-3; CDR3nt: TGCGCCAGCAGCCAAGAAAATCGGTTAAGCACAGATACGCAGTATTTT; CDR3aa: CASSQENRLSTDTQYF
v_gene: TRBV5-4; d_gene: -; abundance: once; len: 19; j_gene: TRBJ2-1; CDR3nt: TGTGCCAGCAGTCCTTCTGGCGCTAGCTCCTTCGGGACCTACAATGAGCAGTTCTTC; CDR3aa: CASSPSGASSFGTYNEQFF
v_gene: TRBV25-1; d_gene: -; abundance: -; len: 13; j_gene: TRBJ1-5; CDR3nt: TGTGCCAGCAGTGGTGGTAGCAATCAGCCCCAGCATTTT; CDR3aa: CASSGGSNQPQHF
v_gene: TRBV5-1; d_gene: -; abundance: -; len: 13; j_gene: TRBJ1-1; CDR3nt: TGCGCCAGCAGCTTGGGGGCCAACACTGAAGCTTTCTTT; CDR3aa: CASSLGANTEAFF
v_gene: TRBV10-1; d_gene: -; abundance: once; len: 12; j_gene: TRBJ2-3; CDR3nt: TGCGCCAGCAGTCCTAGCACAGATACGCAGTATTTT; CDR3aa: CASSPSTDTQYF
v_gene: TRBV7-6; d_gene: -; abundance: -; len: 15; j_gene: TRBJ2-1; CDR3nt: TGTGCCAGCAGTTCCCCGGGTCGGGGTTTGAATGAGCAGTTCTTC; CDR3aa: CASSSPGRGLNEQFF
v_gene: TRBV11-3; d_gene: TRBD1; abundance: -; len: 13; j_gene: TRBJ2-7; CDR3nt: TGTGCCAGCAACATAGGGGGCAGCTACGAGCAGTACTTC; CDR3aa: CASNIGGSYEQYF
v_gene: TRBV6-5; d_gene: TRBD1; abundance: once; len: 15; j_gene: TRBJ2-7; CDR3nt: TGTGCCAGCAGGACCCGGGACAGGGACTCCCACGAGCAGTACTTC; CDR3aa: CASRTRDRDSHEQYF
v_gene: TRBV11-3; d_gene: TRBD1; abundance: -; len: 16; j_gene: TRBJ1-1; CDR3nt: TGTGCCAGCAGCCGCGGGACAGGGAGGGAGAACACTGAAGCTTTCTTT; CDR3aa: CASSRGTGRENTEAFF
v_gene: TRBV15; d_gene: TRBD2; abundance: -; len: 15; j_gene: TRBJ2-5; CDR3nt: TGTGCCACCAGCGGTCTAGCGGGACAGAGTGAGACCCAGTACTTC; CDR3aa: CATSGLAGQSETQYF
v_gene: TRBV11-3; d_gene: TRBD2; abundance: -; len: 15; j_gene: TRBJ2-1; CDR3nt: TGTGCCAGCAGCTCCTCAGGGACTAGCGGCAATGAGCAGTTCTTC; CDR3aa: CASSSSGTSGNEQFF
v_gene: TRBV19; d_gene: -; abundance: once; len: 12; j_gene: TRBJ2-3; CDR3nt: TGTGCCAGTGGAGGAATCGCAGATACGCAGTATTTT; CDR3aa: CASGGIADTQYF
v_gene: TRBV6-5; d_gene: -; abundance: -; len: 13; j_gene: TRBJ2-2; CDR3nt: TGTGCCAGCAGCAGTCCTTTGACCGGGGAGCTGTTTTTT; CDR3aa: CASSSPLTGELFF
v_gene: TRBV6-1; d_gene: TRBD2; abundance: -; len: 16; j_gene: TRBJ2-7; CDR3nt: TGTGCCAGCAGTGGGGCGGGGGTCAAGGGGCTTAACGAGCAGTACTTC; CDR3aa: CASSGAGVKGLNEQYF
v_gene: TRBV25-1; d_gene: TRBD2; abundance: -; len: 15; j_gene: TRBJ2-7; CDR3nt: TGTGCCAGCGGAAAGGGGGTAGCGGGAGGGTACGAGCAGTACTTC; CDR3aa: CASGKGVAGGYEQYF
v_gene: TRBV6-6; d_gene: -; abundance: few; len: 12; j_gene: TRBJ1-1; CDR3nt: TGTGCCAGCAGTGCAAATGGGCCTGAAGCTTTCTTT; CDR3aa: CASSANGPEAFF
v_gene: TRBV29-1; d_gene: -; abundance: -; len: 17; j_gene: TRBJ2-3; CDR3nt: TGCAGCGTGTGGGCCCCGGGCCGGGGGAGTAGCACAGATACGCAGTATTTT; CDR3aa: CSVWAPGRGSSTDTQYF
v_gene: TRBV5-6; d_gene: -; abundance: few; len: 14; j_gene: TRBJ1-5; CDR3nt: TGTGCCAGCAGCTCGTGGGGGGGCAACCAGCCCCAGCATTTT; CDR3aa: CASSSWGGNQPQHF
v_gene: TRBV28; d_gene: TRBD1; abundance: -; len: 15; j_gene: TRBJ1-4; CDR3nt: TGTGCCAGCAGCGGACAGGGTGCAACTAATGAAAAACTGTTTTTT; CDR3aa: CASSGQGATNEKLFF
v_gene: TRBV6-5; d_gene: -; abundance: -; len: 12; j_gene: TRBJ2-3; CDR3nt: TGTGCCAGCAGAACTAGCACAGATACGCAGTATTTT; CDR3aa: CASRTSTDTQYF
v_gene: TRBV7-8; d_gene: -; abundance: few; len: 13; j_gene: TRBJ1-1; CDR3nt: TGTGCCAGCAGCTTTTCACGAGGGAGGGACGCTTTCTTT; CDR3aa: CASSFSRGRDAFF
v_gene: TRBV29-1; d_gene: TRBD1; abundance: -; len: 19; j_gene: TRBJ2-6; CDR3nt: TGCAGCGCTGTACCCGGGACAGGGAATCAGGGTGCTGGGGCCAACGTCCTGACTTTC; CDR3aa: CSAVPGTGNQGAGANVLTF
v_gene: TRBV2; d_gene: -; abundance: few; len: 13; j_gene: TRBJ1-2; CDR3nt: TGTGCCAGCAGCGAGGGGTCTCCCTATGGCTACACCTTC; CDR3aa: CASSEGSPYGYTF
v_gene: TRBV29-1; d_gene: -; abundance: once; len: 13; j_gene: TRBJ2-7; CDR3nt: TGCAGCGTTGAACAGCACCCCGAGGGCGAGCAGTACTTC; CDR3aa: CSVEQHPEGEQYF
v_gene: TRBV28; d_gene: -; abundance: once; len: 16; j_gene: TRBJ2-6; CDR3nt: TGTGCCAGCAGTTTGGTGGGGGGTTCAGGGGCCAACGTCCTGACTTTC; CDR3aa: CASSLVGGSGANVLTF
v_gene: TRBV7-2; d_gene: TRBD2; abundance: -; len: 15; j_gene: TRBJ2-7; CDR3nt: TGTGCCAGCAGCTTAGGTCGCGGGAGCACCTACGAGCAGTACTTC; CDR3aa: CASSLGRGSTYEQYF
v_gene: TRBV5-1; d_gene: -; abundance: -; len: 14; j_gene: TRBJ2-1; CDR3nt: TGCGCCAGCAGCTTGGGACAGACCTACAATGAGCAGTTCTTC; CDR3aa: CASSLGQTYNEQFF